The 27 T cell receptor beta chains below all came from one sample that was sequenced in a study of post-analysis software for immune sequencing data. Study outcomes and limitations: The study found TRBV5-6, TRBV5-1 and TRBV20-1 among several TRBV segments more frequent in patients than controls.

These receptors have no identified antigens. Built from TCR beta cDNA, the libraries had unique molecular identifiers in them. TCRdb used MiXCR to reprocess the PCR reads, holding one entry per CDR3 protein. Among more than 350,000 distinct CDR3 sequences listed, approximately 38% were seen once. Sequencing used blood. These receptors all stem from a girl aged 2-10 years with multiple sclerosis.

This clonotype was observed a handful of times. An end of the junction differs from the germline gene, which may be a read error. V is TRBV14 and J is TRBJ2-1; 11 bases line up with TRBD2. This CDR3 has 15 residues. The germline gives CDR1 SGHDN, CDR2 FVKESK. CDR3 sequence: CASSLTSGGNNEQFF. Written as DNA, the CDR3 is TGTGCCAGTAGCCTAACTAGCGGGGGTAACAATGAGCAGTTCTTC.

The CDR3 sequence: CSVWPGGRNEKLFF. In nucleotides, the CDR3 is TGCAGCGTTTGGCCGGGGGGACGTAATGAAAAACTGTTTTTT. The gene calls are TRBV29-1 and TRBJ1-4; possible D gene TRBD1, 5 bases. Trimming took 5 bases from V and 4 from J, leaving 14 bases between them. This CDR3 is 14 amino acids long. Germline V gene sequence: CDR1 SQVTM, CDR2 ANQGSEA.

V gene TRBV5-1 combines with J gene TRBJ1-1, with D unresolved. The CDR3 is 13 residues long. V dropped 0 bases and J dropped 5 bases, with 8 bases sitting between them. Germline V CDR1 and CDR2: SGHRS, YFSETQ. DNA for the CDR3: TGCGCCAGCAGCTTGGCGCTGGTGACTGAAGCTTTCTTT. Translated, it gives CASSLALVTEAFF.

The chain couples TRBV5-1 to TRBJ2-7, with 7 bases matching TRBD1. CDR1 and CDR2 from the germline V gene are SGHRS and YFSETQ. This CDR3 is 17 amino acids long. The V and J ends lost 3 bases and 1 base, in that order; junction bases with no gene match: 13. CDR3 sequence (DNA): TGCGCCAGCAGCTACGAGGGGGCCGGTTACGGATCCTACGAGCAGTACTTC. Translated, it gives CASSYEGAGYGSYEQYF.

CDR3 coding DNA: TGTGCCAGCAGTGCGGGACAACTTGGAAACATTCAGTACTTC. Protein: CASSAGQLGNIQYF. V usage is TRBV6-5 and J usage is TRBJ2-4, with D tentatively TRBD1 or TRBD2 (6 bases each). The CDR3 loop spans 14 amino acids. Germline CDR1 reads MNHEY; CDR2 reads SVGAGI. V lost 5 bases and J 6 bases, leaving 14 bases between the germline ends.

A few counts support this clonotype. The V gene is TRBV4-2, the J gene TRBJ2-3; D may be TRBD2 (5 bases). V was clipped by 1 base and J by 10 bases, with 12 bases between them. Germline values: CDR1 LGHNA, CDR2 YNFKEQ. The CDR3 is 13 residues long. The CDR3 DNA sequence: TGTGCCAGCAGCCAAGGTAGCGAAAGTGCGCAGTATTTT. Its protein product is CASSQGSESAQYF.

The rearrangement links TRBV4-2 to TRBJ1-1; D gene uncertain. V lost 4 bases and J 0 bases, leaving 6 bases between the germline ends. The CDR3 is 13 amino acids. Germline V CDR1 and CDR2: LGHNA, YNFKEQ. The CDR3, as DNA: TGTGCCAGCAGCCCCCGACTGAACACTGAAGCTTTCTTT. Its translation is CASSPRLNTEAFF.

The chain recombines TRBV28 with TRBJ2-3; D remains unclear. The V gene lost 3 bases and the J gene lost 0 bases, with 10 bases spanning the gap. There are 15 residues in the CDR3. Germline lookup yields CDR1 MDHEN and CDR2 SYDVKM. The CDR3 DNA reads as TGTGCCAGCAGTTTCAGGCCCCGGAGCACAGATACGCAGTATTTT. It encodes CASSFRPRSTDTQYF.

This clonotype was counted ten times or more. CDR3 sequence reads: CASSPGDRDYGYTF. The CDR3, as DNA: TGCGCCAGCAGCCCGGGGGACCGGGACTATGGCTACACCTTC. The chain combines TRBV5-1 with TRBJ1-2; TRBD1 is a possible D gene (5 bases). V was cut by 4 bases and J by 3 bases, with 13 bases left in between. The germline gives CDR1 SGHRS, CDR2 YFSETQ. The CDR3 has 14 amino acids.

The genes are TRBV6-2 or TRBV6-3 and TRBJ2-1; D might be TRBD1 or TRBD2, each matching 5 bases. Deletions cut 6 bases from V and 9 bases from J, with 24 bases between. This CDR3 has 16 amino acids. In germline, CDR1 is MNHEY, CDR2 SVGEGT. The CDR3 nucleotides are TGTGCCAGCAGCTATTCCCTATGGGGTGACAGCGGTGAGCAGTTCTTC. It encodes CASSYSLWGDSGEQFF.

The chain uses TRBV28 and TRBJ2-7, with D perhaps matching TRBD2 (7 bases). V lost 6 bases, J lost 3 bases, and 21 bases lay in between. This CDR3 region has 16 residues. Germline V gene data show CDR1 as MDHEN and CDR2 as SYDVKM. The CDR3, as DNA: TGTGCCAGCAGGCTAGGGGGGGCACTCGGGGACTACGAGCAGTACTTC. Translation gives CASRLGGALGDYEQYF. The variable domain in full, with the rest retrieved from reference TRBV28 and TRBJ2-7, is DVKVTQSSRYLVKRTGEKVFLECVQDMDHENMFWYRQDPGLGLRLIYFSYDVKMKEKGDIPEGYSVSREKKERFSLILESASTNQTSMYLCASRLGGALGDYEQYFGPGTRLTVT.

The chain joins TRBV20-1 to TRBJ1-4, with D perhaps TRBD1 (6 bases). This CDR3 is built from 12 residues. Germline V gene sequence: CDR1 DFQATT, CDR2 SNEGSKA (reference sequence). Trimming cost V 2 bases and J 5 bases, with 6 bases left between them. The CDR3 DNA sequence: TGCAGTGCTAGAACAGGGAATGAAAAACTGTTTTTT. Translation: CSARTGNEKLFF.

V and J are TRBV20-1 and TRBJ2-5, with 8 bases identical to TRBD2. The germline CDR1 and CDR2 sequences are DFQATT and SNEGSKA (reference sequence). This CDR3 region has 13 residues. The V segment lost 2 bases and the J segment 3 bases; nucleotides outside the gene matches: 2. The CDR3 DNA follows: TGCAGTGCTAGACAAGCGGGAGAAGAGACCCAGTACTTC. Its protein is CSARQAGEETQYF.

V usage is TRBV2 and J usage is TRBJ2-5; a weak D match, TRBD2 (6 bases). The V and J ends lost 0 bases and 11 bases respectively, with 22 bases between them. Germline values: CDR1 SNHLY, CDR2 FYNNEI. This CDR3 is 16 amino acids long. The CDR3 region is CASSEAAPYGGTKQYF. CDR3 nucleotide sequence: TGTGCCAGCAGTGAAGCGGCCCCTTACGGGGGTACGAAGCAGTACTTC.

The rearrangement joins TRBV2 to TRBJ2-5; 7 bases are a match to TRBD1. Matching the DNA end better, TRBJ2-7 makes the J call doubtful. This CDR3 has 14 residues. Germline loops: CDR1 SNHLY, CDR2 FYNNEI. The CDR3 DNA is TGTGCCAGCAGTGAACAGGGGGTGTATTACGAGCAGTACTTC. Its protein is CASSEQGVYYEQYF.

This clonotype was counted only a few times. The rearrangement joins TRBV10-3 to TRBJ2-5; D is unresolved. V was cut by 9 bases and J by 1 base, with 12 bases left in between. This CDR3 is built from 13 residues. Germline lookup yields CDR1 ENHRY and CDR2 SYGVKD. The DNA of the CDR3 is TGTGCCATTGGATCGGGCCCCCAAGAGACCCAGTACTTC. The encoded protein is CAIGSGPQETQYF.

This clonotype was observed a few times. The chain couples TRBV6-6 to TRBJ2-5; no reliable D call. Germline V gives CDR1 MNHNY, CDR2 SVGAGI (reference sequence). The V end was cut by 2 bases, the J end by 1 base, with 8 bases between. CDR3 length: 14 residues. CDR3 DNA sequence: TGTGCCAGCAGTTACCTGTCGGTCCAAGAGACCCAGTACTTC. Its protein is CASSYLSVQETQYF.

This clonotype occurred a few times. This chain links TRBV7-2 with TRBJ2-7, with D unclear. The CDR3 is 14 residues long. Germline V gene data show CDR1 as SGHTA and CDR2 as FQGNSA. V lost 0 bases to trimming and J lost 3 bases, with 9 bases between them. The CDR3 DNA reads as TGTGCCAGCAGCTTAGCGGGATCCTTCTACGAGCAGTACTTC. Its protein product is CASSLAGSFYEQYF. Full variable domain (outside the CDR3, taken from reference TRBV7-2 and TRBJ2-7): GAGVSQSPSNKVTEKGKDVELRCDPISGHTALYWYRQSLGQGLEFLIYFQGNSAPDKSGLPSDRFSAERTGGSVSTLTIQRTQQEDSAVYLCASSLAGSFYEQYFGPGTRLTVT.

A few counts support this clonotype. The rearrangement joins TRBV5-1 to TRBJ1-2, with TRBD1 matching 9 bases. This CDR3 has 15 residues. The junction had 8 bases not matched to a gene; V was cut back by 4 bases and J by 4 bases. Germline V CDR1 and CDR2: SGHRS, YFSETQ. The CDR3 DNA reads as TGCGCCAGCAGCCCCGGACAGGGGCCCTCCTATGGCTACACCTTC. Its translation: CASSPGQGPSYGYTF. The entire variable domain, with the rest obtained from reference TRBV5-1 and TRBJ1-2, is as follows: KAGVTQTPRYLIKTRGQQVTLSCSPISGHRSVSWYQQTPGQGLQFLFEYFSETQRNKGNFPGRFSGRQFSNSRSEMNVSTLELGDSALYLCASSPGQGPSYGYTFGSGTRLTVV.

The CDR3 sequence: CASSPTGTGRRNEQFF. The CDR3 region has the DNA TGTGCCAGCAGCCCCACCGGGACAGGCCGACGTAATGAGCAGTTCTTC. The chain is built from TRBV3-1 and TRBJ2-1; 8 bases line up with TRBD1. In germline, CDR1 is LGHDT, CDR2 YNNKEL (reference sequence). The CDR3 sequence is 16 residues long. V gave up 4 bases and J gave up 7 bases; unmatched junction bases: 12.

This clonotype was counted a few times. The chain couples TRBV6-5 to TRBJ1-5; D unresolved. The germline V gene encodes CDR1 MNHEY and CDR2 SVGAGI. V shed 6 bases and J shed 8 bases, with 17 bases lying between them. The length of the CDR3 is 14 residues. For the CDR3, the DNA is TGTGCCAGCAGCTTAGGAGGGATTGGGGAGCCCCAGCATTTT. It specifies CASSLGGIGEPQHF.

This clonotype was seen only a few times. The rearrangement uses TRBV28 and TRBJ2-3; 10 bases line up with TRBD2. The J segment lost 0 bases and the V segment lost 4 bases, leaving 10 bases of the junction unmatched. This CDR3 comprises 18 residues. Germline assignment: CDR1 MDHEN and CDR2 SYDVKM. The DNA for the CDR3 is TGTGCCAGCAGTTCTCACACTGGACTAGCGGCTAGCACAGATACGCAGTATTTT. It translates to CASSSHTGLAASTDTQYF.

This chain links TRBV27 with TRBJ2-1; TRBD2 matches 7 bases. The V gene end was trimmed by 1 base and the J gene end by 7 bases; junction bases not matched to a gene: 13. CDR1 is MNHEY and CDR2 is SMNVEV in the germline V gene (reference sequence). This CDR3 region has 17 residues. This chain's CDR3 is CASSLWAGTGGFNEQFF. As DNA, the CDR3 is TGTGCCAGCAGTTTATGGGCCGGGACGGGAGGTTTTAATGAGCAGTTCTTC.

The chain recombines TRBV12-3 or TRBV12-4 with TRBJ1-2; 10 bases fit TRBD1. V was clipped by 2 bases and J by 4 bases; unmatched bases: 10. The CDR3 is made up of 17 amino acids. The chain's CDR3 is CASSLSRDRGYGYGYTF. CDR3 DNA sequence: TGTGCCAGCAGTTTATCCCGGGACAGGGGTTATGGCTATGGCTACACCTTC.

Comments on this clonotype: Its ends do not fully match the called genes, so a read error is possible. The chain uses TRBV7-3 and TRBJ2-1; the match to TRBD2 covers 8 bases. CDR1 is SGHTA and CDR2 is FQGTGA in the germline V gene. The CDR3 length is 15 residues. The CDR3 loop reads CASSTTGGSYDEQFF. The CDR3 DNA reads TGTGCCAGCAGCACGACGGGGGGGTCCTACGATGAGCAGTTCTTC.

The chain combines TRBV27 with TRBJ1-4; D is undetermined. Germline loops: CDR1 MNHEY, CDR2 SMNVEV (reference sequence). The CDR3 runs to 18 residues. Trimming removed 7 bases from V and 8 bases from J, with 29 bases in between. The CDR3 region is CASTLAGLGVLRGEKLFF. As DNA, the CDR3 is TGTGCCAGCACCCTTGCCGGGCTTGGGGTTCTTAGAGGAGAAAAACTGTTTTTT.

This rearrangement joins TRBV2 to TRBJ2-3; perhaps TRBD2 as D (5 bases). Germline V gene lookup returns CDR1 SNHLY and CDR2 FYNNEI. V was cut by 7 bases and J by 5 bases, with 13 bases left in between. The CDR3 extends over 13 amino acids. DNA for the CDR3: TGTGCCAGCAACGATCCCGAGGGAGATACGCAGTATTTT. Its translation is CASNDPEGDTQYF.